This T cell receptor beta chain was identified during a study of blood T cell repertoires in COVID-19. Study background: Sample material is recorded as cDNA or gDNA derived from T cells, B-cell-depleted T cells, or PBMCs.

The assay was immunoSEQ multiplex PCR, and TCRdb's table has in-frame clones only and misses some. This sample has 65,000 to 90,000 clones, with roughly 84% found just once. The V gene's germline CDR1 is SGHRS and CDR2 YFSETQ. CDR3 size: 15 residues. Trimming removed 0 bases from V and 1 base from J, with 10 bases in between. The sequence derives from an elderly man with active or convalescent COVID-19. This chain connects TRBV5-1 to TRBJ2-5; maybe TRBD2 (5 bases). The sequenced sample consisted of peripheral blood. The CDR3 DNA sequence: TGCGCCAGCAGCTTGGCCGCGGGCTTCCAAGAGACCCAGTACTTC. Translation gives CASSLAAGFQETQYF.